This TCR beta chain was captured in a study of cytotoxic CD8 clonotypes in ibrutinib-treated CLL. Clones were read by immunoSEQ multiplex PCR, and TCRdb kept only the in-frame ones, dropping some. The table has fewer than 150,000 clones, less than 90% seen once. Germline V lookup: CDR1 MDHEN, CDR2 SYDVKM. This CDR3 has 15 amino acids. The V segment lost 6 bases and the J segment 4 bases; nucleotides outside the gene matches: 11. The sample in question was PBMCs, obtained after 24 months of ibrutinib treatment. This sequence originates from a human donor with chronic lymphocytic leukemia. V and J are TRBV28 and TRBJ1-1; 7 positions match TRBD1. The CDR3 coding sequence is TGTGCCAGCAGGGAGACAGGGAGGGAATTCACTGAAGCTTTCTTT. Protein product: CASRETGREFTEAFF.